The rows below give T cell receptor beta chains drawn from one sample of a study of T cell repertoires in cytomegalovirus infection. For these TCRs, the target antigens are not known. TCRdb independently ran MiXCR on the reads; one entry per CDR3 protein. The table has about a million distinct CDR3 sequences, roughly 31% seen once. The material sequenced was cultured CD8+ T cells from PBMCs, taken from culture after CMV antigen stimulation. These receptors came from a human donor in good health (CMV status not recorded). Some clones in this sample may be carry-over from other donors' samples. The CDR3 runs from the conserved cysteine through the conserved F or W. The D gene is left open where the match is weak. Clone size is given for some rows only: seen once, a few or many times, or a class if the clone is expanded.

v_call	clone_size	d_call	j_call	cdr3_nt	cdr3_aa
TRBV24-1	few	.	TRBJ2-1	TGTGCCACCGTAAGCTCCTACAATGAGCAGTTCTTC	CATVSSYNEQFF
TRBV6-2/TRBV6-3	.	.	TRBJ1-2	TGTGCCAGCATTCTCGCCCGGGTCGGCTATGGCTACACCTTC	CASILARVGYGYTF
TRBV2	few	TRBD1	TRBJ1-5	TGTGCCAGCAGTTCTGGGGACCGGGACAGGGGGACGGGCAATCAGCCCCAGCATTTT	CASSSGDRDRGTGNQPQHF
TRBV7-8	.	.	TRBJ2-5	TGTGCCAGCAGGTTCGGAGAGACCCAGTACTTC	CASRFGETQYF
TRBV11-3	.	.	TRBJ1-1	TGTGCCAGCAGGAACGGGAACACTGAAGCTTTCTTT	CASRNGNTEAFF
TRBV7-2	many	TRBD1	TRBJ2-5	TGTGCCAGCAGCGTACGACAGGGGGCAGGGGAGACCCAGTACTTC	CASSVRQGAGETQYF
TRBV7-6	once	.	TRBJ1-1	TGTGCCAACAGCTTAGCCATATTTGGATCCCGCACTGAAGCTTTCTTT	CANSLAIFGSRTEAFF
TRBV10-1	.	.	TRBJ1-1	TGCGCCAGCAGTGAGTCGGAGGGTTTGGACACTGAAGCTTTCTTT	CASSESEGLDTEAFF
TRBV7-8	.	.	TRBJ1-4	TGTGCCAGCGGCTCTGAAAAACTGTTTTTT	CASGSEKLFF
TRBV7-2	many	.	TRBJ2-5	TGTGCCAGCAGCTTAGTAGGGGGGTTCCGGGAGACCCAGTACTTC	CASSLVGGFRETQYF
TRBV11-2	.	TRBD1	TRBJ1-1	TGTGCCAGCAGCCGGACAGGCCGATCGAACACTGAAGCTTTCTTT	CASSRTGRSNTEAFF
TRBV27	few	.	TRBJ2-1	TGTGCCAGCAGTCGACCCCCTTTATCAGTATACAATGAGCAGTTCTTC	CASSRPPLSVYNEQFF
TRBV6-1	few	TRBD1	TRBJ2-1	TGTGCCAGCAGTGAGGGGGACAGTAGCGATGAGCAGTTCTTC	CASSEGDSSDEQFF
TRBV4-1	.	.	TRBJ2-1	TGCGCCAGCAGCCAAGGGCACAGGGATGGAAATGAGCAGTTCTTC	CASSQGHRDGNEQFF
TRBV11-1	many	.	TRBJ1-1	TGTGCCAGCAGCGGAATGAACACTGAAGCTTTCTTT	CASSGMNTEAFF
TRBV12-5	.	.	TRBJ2-1	TGTGCTAGTGGTTTGGGCCAGAATGAGCAGTTCTTC	CASGLGQNEQFF
TRBV15	.	.	TRBJ1-5	TGTGCCACCAGCAGAGAGGACGGGGATGGAGAGCCCCAGCATTTT	CATSREDGDGEPQHF
TRBV29-1	.	TRBD2	TRBJ2-3	TGCAGCGTTGTGTGGGCGGGGGGCACAGATACGCAGTATTTT	CSVVWAGGTDTQYF
TRBV12-3/TRBV12-4	.	.	TRBJ1-4	TGTGCCAGCAGTCCTATCCCCACGGTCTGGGGTAATGAAAAACTGTTTTTT	CASSPIPTVWGNEKLFF
TRBV6-2/TRBV6-3	.	.	TRBJ1-5	TGTGCCAGCAGCTATCCGACAGAACTATACAATCAGCCCCAGCATTTT	CASSYPTELYNQPQHF
TRBV27	.	.	TRBJ2-3	TGTGCCAGCAGTTTATACCAAGGGGGCACAGATACGCAGTATTTT	CASSLYQGGTDTQYF
TRBV6-1	few	.	TRBJ1-1	TGTGCCAGCAGTGAAGCAGGCGGGGGGCTTGTCACTGAAGCTTTCTTT	CASSEAGGGLVTEAFF
TRBV11-3	.	.	TRBJ2-2	TGTGCCAGCAGCTTAGACCAGGCTAGCACCGGGGAGCTGTTTTTT	CASSLDQASTGELFF
TRBV7-2	many	.	TRBJ2-5	TGTGCCAGCAGCTCCAGGAACCACCCAGAGACCCAGTACTTC	CASSSRNHPETQYF